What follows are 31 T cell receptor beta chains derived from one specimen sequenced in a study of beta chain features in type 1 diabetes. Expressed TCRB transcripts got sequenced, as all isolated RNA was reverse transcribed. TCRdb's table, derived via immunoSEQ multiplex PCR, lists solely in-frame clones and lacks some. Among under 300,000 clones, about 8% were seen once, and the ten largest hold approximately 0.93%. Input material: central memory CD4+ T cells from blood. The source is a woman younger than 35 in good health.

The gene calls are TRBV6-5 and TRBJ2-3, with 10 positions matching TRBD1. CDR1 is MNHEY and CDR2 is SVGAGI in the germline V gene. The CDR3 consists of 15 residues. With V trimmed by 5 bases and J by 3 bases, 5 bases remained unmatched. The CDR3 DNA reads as TGTGCCAGCAGTCCCGGGACAGGGGTTACAGATACGCAGTATTTT. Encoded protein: CASSPGTGVTDTQYF.

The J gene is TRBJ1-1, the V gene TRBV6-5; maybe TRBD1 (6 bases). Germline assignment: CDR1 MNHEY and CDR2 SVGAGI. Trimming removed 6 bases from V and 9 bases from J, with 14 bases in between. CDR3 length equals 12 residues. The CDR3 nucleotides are TGTGCCAGCAGGGACGACAGGATCAAAGCTTTCTTT. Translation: CASRDDRIKAFF.

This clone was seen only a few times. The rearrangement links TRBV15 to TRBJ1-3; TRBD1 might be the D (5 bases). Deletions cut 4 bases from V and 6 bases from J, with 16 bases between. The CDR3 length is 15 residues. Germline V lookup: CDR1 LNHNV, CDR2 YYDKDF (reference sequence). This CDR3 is CATSTRQHLENTIYF. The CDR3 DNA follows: TGTGCCACCAGCACTCGACAGCACTTGGAAAACACCATATATTTT.

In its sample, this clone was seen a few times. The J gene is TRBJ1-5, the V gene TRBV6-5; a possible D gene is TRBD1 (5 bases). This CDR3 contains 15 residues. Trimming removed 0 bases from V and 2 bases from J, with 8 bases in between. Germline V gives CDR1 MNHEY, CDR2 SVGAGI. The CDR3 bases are TGTGCCAGCAGTTACTCGGCGACAGGCAATCAGCCCCAGCATTTT. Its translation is CASSYSATGNQPQHF.

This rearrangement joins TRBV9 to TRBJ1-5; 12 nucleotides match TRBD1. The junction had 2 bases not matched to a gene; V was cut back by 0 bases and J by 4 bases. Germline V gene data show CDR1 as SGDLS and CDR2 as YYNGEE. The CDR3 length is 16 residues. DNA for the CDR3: TGTGCCAGCAGCGTAGGGGACAGGGGGCCGAATCAGCCCCAGCATTTT. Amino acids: CASSVGDRGPNQPQHF.

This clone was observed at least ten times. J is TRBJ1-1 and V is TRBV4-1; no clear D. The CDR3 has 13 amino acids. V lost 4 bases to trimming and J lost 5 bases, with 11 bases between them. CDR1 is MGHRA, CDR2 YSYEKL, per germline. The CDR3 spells CASSLNAGTEAFF. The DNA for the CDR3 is TGCGCCAGCAGCCTCAACGCGGGGACTGAAGCTTTCTTT.

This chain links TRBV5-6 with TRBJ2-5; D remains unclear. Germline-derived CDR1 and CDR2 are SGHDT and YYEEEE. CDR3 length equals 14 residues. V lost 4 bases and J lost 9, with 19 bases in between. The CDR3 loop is CASSVPGLPVPQYF. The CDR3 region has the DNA TGTGCCAGCAGCGTGCCGGGCCTACCGGTACCCCAGTACTTC.

The CDR3 here is CASSPTGTRNSPLHF. The CDR3 DNA is TGTGCCAGCAGTCCCACAGGAACTCGTAATTCACCCCTCCACTTT. The genes are TRBV28 and TRBJ1-6; possible D gene TRBD1, 5 bases. V was clipped by 5 bases and J by 6 bases, with 14 bases between them. Germline-derived CDR1 and CDR2 are MDHEN and SYDVKM. This CDR3 comprises 15 residues.

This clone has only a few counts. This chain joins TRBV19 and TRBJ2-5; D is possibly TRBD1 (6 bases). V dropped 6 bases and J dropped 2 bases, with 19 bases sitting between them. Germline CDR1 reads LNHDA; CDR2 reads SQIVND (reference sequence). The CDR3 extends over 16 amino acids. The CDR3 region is CASSPGQARGQETQYF. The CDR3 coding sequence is TGTGCCAGTAGCCCGGGACAAGCCCGGGGTCAAGAGACCCAGTACTTC.

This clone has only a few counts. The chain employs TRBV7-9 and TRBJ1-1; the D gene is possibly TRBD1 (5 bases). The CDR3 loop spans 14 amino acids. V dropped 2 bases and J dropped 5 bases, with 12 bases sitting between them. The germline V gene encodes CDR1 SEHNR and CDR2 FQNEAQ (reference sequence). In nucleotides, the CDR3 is TGTGCCAGCAGCTTATTCCAGGGAGGAACTGAAGCTTTCTTT. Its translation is CASSLFQGGTEAFF.

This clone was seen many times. DNA of the CDR3: TGTGCCAGCAGCCGACCCCTAGCGGGACTAAACAATGAGCAGTTCTTC. Translating gives CASSRPLAGLNNEQFF. The V and J genes are TRBV7-2 and TRBJ2-1; the match to TRBD2 covers 9 bases. V was clipped by 5 bases and J by 5 bases; unmatched bases: 10. Germline V CDR1 and CDR2: SGHTA, FQGNSA. The CDR3 is 16 residues long.

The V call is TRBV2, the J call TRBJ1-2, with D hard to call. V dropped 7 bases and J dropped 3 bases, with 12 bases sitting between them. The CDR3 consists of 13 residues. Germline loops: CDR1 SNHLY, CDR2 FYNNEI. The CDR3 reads CASTSGRDYGYTF. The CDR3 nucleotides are TGTGCCAGCACCTCCGGACGGGACTATGGCTACACCTTC.

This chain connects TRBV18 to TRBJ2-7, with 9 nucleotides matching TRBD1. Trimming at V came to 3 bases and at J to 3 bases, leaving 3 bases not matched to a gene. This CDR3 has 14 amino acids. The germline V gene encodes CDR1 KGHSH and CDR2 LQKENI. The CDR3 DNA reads TGTGCCAGCTCACCCCTGGACAGGGGCTACGAGCAGTACTTC. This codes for CASSPLDRGYEQYF.

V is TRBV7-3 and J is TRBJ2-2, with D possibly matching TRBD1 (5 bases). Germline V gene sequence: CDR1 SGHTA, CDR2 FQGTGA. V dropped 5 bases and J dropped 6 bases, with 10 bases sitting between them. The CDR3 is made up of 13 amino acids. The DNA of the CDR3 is TGTGCCAGCAGCCCCAGGGTATCCGGGGAGCTGTTTTTT. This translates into CASSPRVSGELFF.

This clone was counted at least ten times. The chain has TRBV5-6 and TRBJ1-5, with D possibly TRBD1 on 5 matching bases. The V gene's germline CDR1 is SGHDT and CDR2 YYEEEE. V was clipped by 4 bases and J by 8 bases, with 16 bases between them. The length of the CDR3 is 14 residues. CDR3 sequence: CASSRQSQAKPQHF. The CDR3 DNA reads TGTGCCAGCAGCCGACAGTCCCAGGCGAAGCCCCAGCATTTT.

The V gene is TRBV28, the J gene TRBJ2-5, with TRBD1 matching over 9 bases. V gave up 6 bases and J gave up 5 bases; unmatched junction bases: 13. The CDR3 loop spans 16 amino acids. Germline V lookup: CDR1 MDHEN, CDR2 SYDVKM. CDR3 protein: CASSYQSRGTGETQYF. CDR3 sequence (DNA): TGTGCCAGCAGCTACCAGAGTAGGGGGACAGGGGAGACCCAGTACTTC. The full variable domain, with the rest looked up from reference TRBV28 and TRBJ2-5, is DVKVTQSSRYLVKRTGEKVFLECVQDMDHENMFWYRQDPGLGLRLIYFSYDVKMKEKGDIPEGYSVSREKKERFSLILESASTNQTSMYLCASSYQSRGTGETQYFGPGTRLLVL.

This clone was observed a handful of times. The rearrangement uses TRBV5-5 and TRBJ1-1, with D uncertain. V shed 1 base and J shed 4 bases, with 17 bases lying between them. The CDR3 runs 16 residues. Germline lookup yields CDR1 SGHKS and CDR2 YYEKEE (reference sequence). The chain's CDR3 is CASSLIWGFGSTEAFF. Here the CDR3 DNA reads TGTGCCAGCAGCTTGATCTGGGGTTTCGGGAGCACTGAAGCTTTCTTT.

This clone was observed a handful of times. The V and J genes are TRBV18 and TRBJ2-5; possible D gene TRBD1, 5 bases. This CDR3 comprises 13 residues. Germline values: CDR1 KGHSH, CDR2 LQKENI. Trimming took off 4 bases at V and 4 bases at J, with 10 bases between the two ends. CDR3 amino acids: CASSLGRGETQYF. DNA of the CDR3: TGTGCCAGCTCACTTGGAAGGGGAGAGACCCAGTACTTC.

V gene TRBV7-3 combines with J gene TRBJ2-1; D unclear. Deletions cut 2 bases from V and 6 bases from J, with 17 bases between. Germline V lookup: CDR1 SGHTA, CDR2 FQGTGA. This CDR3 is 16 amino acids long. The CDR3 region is CASSLVPSGVGNEQFF. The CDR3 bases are TGTGCCAGCAGCTTAGTGCCCAGTGGGGTAGGCAATGAGCAGTTCTTC.

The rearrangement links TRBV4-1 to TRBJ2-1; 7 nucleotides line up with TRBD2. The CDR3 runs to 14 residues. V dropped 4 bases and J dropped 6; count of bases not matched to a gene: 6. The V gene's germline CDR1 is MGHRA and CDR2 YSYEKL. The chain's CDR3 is CASSLGEGRNEQFF. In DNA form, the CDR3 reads TGCGCCAGCAGCCTGGGGGAGGGGCGCAATGAGCAGTTCTTC.

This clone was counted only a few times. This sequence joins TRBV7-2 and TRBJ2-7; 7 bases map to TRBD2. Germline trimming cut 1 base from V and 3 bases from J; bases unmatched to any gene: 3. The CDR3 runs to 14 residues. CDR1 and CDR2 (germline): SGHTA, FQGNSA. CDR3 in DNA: TGTGCCAGCAGCTTAGGACTAGCTAACTACGAGCAGTACTTC. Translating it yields CASSLGLANYEQYF.

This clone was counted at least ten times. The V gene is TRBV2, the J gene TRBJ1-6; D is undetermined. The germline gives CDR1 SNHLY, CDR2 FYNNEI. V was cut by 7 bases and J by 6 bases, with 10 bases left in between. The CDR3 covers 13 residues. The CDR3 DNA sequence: TGTGCCAGCATTCCTGAGGGTAATTCACCCCTCCACTTT. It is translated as CASIPEGNSPLHF.

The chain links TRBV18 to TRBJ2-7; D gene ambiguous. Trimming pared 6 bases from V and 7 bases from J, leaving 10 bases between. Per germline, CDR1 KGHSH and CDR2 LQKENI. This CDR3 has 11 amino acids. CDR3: CASSPSEEQYF. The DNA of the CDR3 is TGTGCCAGCTCCCCCTCGGAGGAGCAGTACTTC.

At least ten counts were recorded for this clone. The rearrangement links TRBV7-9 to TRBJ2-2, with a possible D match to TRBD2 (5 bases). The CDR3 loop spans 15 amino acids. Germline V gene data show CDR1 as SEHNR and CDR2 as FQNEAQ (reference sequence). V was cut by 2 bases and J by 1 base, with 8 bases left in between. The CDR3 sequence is CASSLSGKNTGELFF. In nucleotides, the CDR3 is TGTGCCAGCAGCTTATCCGGGAAGAACACCGGGGAGCTGTTTTTT.

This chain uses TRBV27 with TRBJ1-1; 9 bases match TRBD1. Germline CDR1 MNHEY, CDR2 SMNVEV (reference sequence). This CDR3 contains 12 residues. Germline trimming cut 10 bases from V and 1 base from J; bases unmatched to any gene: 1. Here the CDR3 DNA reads TGTGCCAAGACAGGGGGGAACACTGAAGCTTTCTTT. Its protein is CAKTGGNTEAFF.

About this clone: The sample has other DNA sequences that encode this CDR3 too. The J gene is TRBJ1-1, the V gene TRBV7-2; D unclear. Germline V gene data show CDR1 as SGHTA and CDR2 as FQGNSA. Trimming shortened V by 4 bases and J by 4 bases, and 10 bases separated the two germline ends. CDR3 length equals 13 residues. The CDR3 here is CASSYRMGTEAFF. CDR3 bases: TGTGCCAGCAGCTACCGGATGGGCACTGAAGCTTTCTTT.

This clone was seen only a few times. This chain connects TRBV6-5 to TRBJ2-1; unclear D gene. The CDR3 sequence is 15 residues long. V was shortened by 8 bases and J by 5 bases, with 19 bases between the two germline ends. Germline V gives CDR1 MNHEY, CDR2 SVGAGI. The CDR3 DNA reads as TGTGCCAGCCGTTTCGTTCCGGCTGGTGACAATGAGCAGTTCTTC. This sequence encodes CASRFVPAGDNEQFF.

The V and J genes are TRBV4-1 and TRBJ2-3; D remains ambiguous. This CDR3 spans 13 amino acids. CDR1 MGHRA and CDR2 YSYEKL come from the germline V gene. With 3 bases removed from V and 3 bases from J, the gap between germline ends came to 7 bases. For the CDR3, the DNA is TGCGCCAGCAGCCACCCCATGACAGATACGCAGTATTTT. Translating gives CASSHPMTDTQYF.

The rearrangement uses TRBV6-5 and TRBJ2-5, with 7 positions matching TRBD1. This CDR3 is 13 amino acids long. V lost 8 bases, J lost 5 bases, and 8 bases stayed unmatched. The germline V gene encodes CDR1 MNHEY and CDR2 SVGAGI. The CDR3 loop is CASRDSKSETQYF. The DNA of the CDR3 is TGTGCCAGCCGGGACAGTAAGTCGGAGACCCAGTACTTC.

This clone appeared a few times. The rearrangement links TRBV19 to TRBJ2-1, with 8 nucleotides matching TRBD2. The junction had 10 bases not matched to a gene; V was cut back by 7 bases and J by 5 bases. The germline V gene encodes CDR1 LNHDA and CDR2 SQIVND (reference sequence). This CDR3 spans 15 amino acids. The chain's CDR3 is CASTQGAGVNNEQFF. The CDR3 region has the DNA TGTGCCAGTACCCAGGGAGCGGGGGTGAACAATGAGCAGTTCTTC.

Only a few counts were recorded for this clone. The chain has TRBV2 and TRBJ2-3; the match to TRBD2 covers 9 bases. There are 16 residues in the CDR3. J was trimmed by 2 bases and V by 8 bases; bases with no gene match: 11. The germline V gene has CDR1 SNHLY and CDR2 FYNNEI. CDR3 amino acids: CASYTPGLAYTDTQYF. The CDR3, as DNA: TGTGCCAGCTATACTCCGGGACTAGCATACACAGATACGCAGTATTTT.